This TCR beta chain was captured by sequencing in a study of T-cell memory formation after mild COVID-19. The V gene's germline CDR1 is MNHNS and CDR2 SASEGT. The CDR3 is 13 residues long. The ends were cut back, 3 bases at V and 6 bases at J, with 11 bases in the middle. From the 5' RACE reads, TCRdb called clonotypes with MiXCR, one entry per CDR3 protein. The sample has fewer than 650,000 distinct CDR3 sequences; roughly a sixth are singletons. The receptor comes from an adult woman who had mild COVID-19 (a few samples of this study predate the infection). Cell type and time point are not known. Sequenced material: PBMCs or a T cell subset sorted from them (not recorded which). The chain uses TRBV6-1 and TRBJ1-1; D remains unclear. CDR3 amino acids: CASSDTILSEAFF. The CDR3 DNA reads TGTGCCAGCAGTGATACCATCCTCTCTGAAGCTTTCTTT.